The 18 T cell receptor beta chains reported below all come from one sample, sequenced in a study of T-cell memory formation after mild COVID-19. TCRdb recomputed calls from the 5' RACE reads with MiXCR, one row per CDR3 protein. The table records about 400,000 distinct CDR3 sequences, about 24% of them present only once. The sequencing sample was made of PBMCs or a T cell subset sorted from them (not recorded which). These receptors were obtained from an adult woman who had mild COVID-19 (a few samples of this study predate the infection). Cell type and time point are not known.

The chain uses TRBV7-6 and TRBJ2-7; 11 bases fit TRBD2. Unmatched junction bases numbered 4, after V lost 4 bases and J lost 2 bases. The CDR3 covers 15 residues. Germline loops: CDR1 SGHVS, CDR2 FNYEAQ. The CDR3 coding sequence is TGTGCCAGCAGCTCTAGCGGGGGGCTAACCTACGAGCAGTACTTC. It yields the protein CASSSSGGLTYEQYF.

This clonotype was observed a handful of times. The rearrangement joins TRBV7-9 to TRBJ2-3, with 9 bases fitting TRBD2. The germline V gene encodes CDR1 SEHNR and CDR2 FQNEAQ (reference sequence). Trimming took 0 bases from V and 5 from J; bases not matched to a gene: 6. The CDR3 loop spans 16 amino acids. The CDR3: CASSLALAGAKDTQYF. In DNA form, the CDR3 reads TGTGCCAGCAGCTTAGCTTTAGCGGGAGCTAAAGATACGCAGTATTTT. Variable domain in full (rest from reference TRBV7-9 and TRBJ2-3): DTGVSQNPRHKITKRGQNVTFRCDPISEHNRLYWYRQTLGQGPEFLTYFQNEAQLEKSRLLSDRFSAERPKGSFSTLEIQRTEQGDSAMYLCASSLALAGAKDTQYFGPGTRLTVL.

The chain is built from TRBV30 and TRBJ2-1, with TRBD2 as a possible D gene (5 bases). This CDR3 has 13 amino acids. Trimming stripped 0 bases from V and 2 bases from J, with 5 bases between. Looked up from germline, CDR1 is GTSNPN and CDR2 is SVGIG (reference sequence). As DNA, the CDR3 is TGTGCCTGGAGTGTACTAGCCTACAATGAGCAGTTCTTC. Translated, it gives CAWSVLAYNEQFF.

This chain uses TRBV18 with TRBJ2-1; 8 nucleotides match TRBD2. The CDR3 runs 16 residues. The V and J ends lost 4 bases and 6 bases, in that order; junction bases with no gene match: 11. Germline CDR1 is KGHSH and CDR2 is LQKENI. This CDR3 reads CASSLTAGALVNEQFF. The CDR3 DNA reads as TGTGCCAGCTCACTCACAGCGGGGGCCCTAGTCAATGAGCAGTTCTTC.

There are a few counts of this clonotype. This chain uses TRBV7-3 with TRBJ2-1; 7 nucleotides match TRBD2. CDR1 SGHTA and CDR2 FQGTGA come from the germline V gene. The CDR3 is 15 amino acids. Unmatched junction bases numbered 10, after V lost 5 bases and J lost 6 bases. CDR3 protein: CASSPSSGNLNEQFF. The CDR3 DNA follows: TGTGCCAGCAGCCCGTCTAGCGGCAATCTCAATGAGCAGTTCTTC.

In its sample, this clonotype was seen a few times. This rearrangement joins TRBV7-9 to TRBJ1-1; D ambiguous. The CDR3 consists of 17 residues. Trimming removed 6 bases at V and 1 base at J, with 21 bases between. Germline V gives CDR1 SEHNR, CDR2 FQNEAQ (reference sequence). The CDR3 bases are TGTGCCAGCAGTACCTCCCGGGTGTCGGGTGAGAACACTGAAGCTTTCTTT. Protein product: CASSTSRVSGENTEAFF.

This clonotype occurred a few times. The CDR3, as DNA: TGCAGTGCTAGCCTTAGGTATGGCTACACCTTC. The encoded protein is CSASLRYGYTF. The V and J genes are TRBV20-1 and TRBJ1-2; D gene uncertain. In germline, CDR1 is DFQATT, CDR2 SNEGSKA (reference sequence). The CDR3 extends over 11 amino acids. V was clipped by 3 bases and J by 5 bases, with 7 bases between them.

This clonotype was seen only a few times. The CDR3 DNA follows: TGTGCCAGCAGCCTCATAGCGGGTCTCTACAATGAGCAGTTCTTC. It specifies CASSLIAGLYNEQFF. The chain couples TRBV7-9 to TRBJ2-1, with TRBD2 identical over 7 bases. The V segment lost 5 bases and the J segment 3 bases; nucleotides outside the gene matches: 7. Per the germline V gene, CDR1 is SEHNR and CDR2 is FQNEAQ (reference sequence). This CDR3 comprises 15 residues.

V gene TRBV7-2 combines with J gene TRBJ2-1; D might be TRBD2 (6 bases). The CDR3 consists of 15 residues. The V gene lost 5 bases and the J gene lost 9 bases, with 20 bases spanning the gap. Germline loops: CDR1 SGHTA, CDR2 FQGNSA. CDR3 protein: CASSGPETREGEQFF. CDR3 DNA: TGTGCCAGCAGCGGACCCGAGACTAGAGAGGGTGAGCAGTTCTTC.

The chain couples TRBV5-8 to TRBJ1-6, with 7 bases aligning to TRBD1. The CDR3 length is 16 residues. J gave up 1 base and V 2 bases, and 3 bases lay outside the gene matches. Germline CDR1 SGHTS, CDR2 YDEGEE. CDR3 sequence reads: CASSFRGRSYNSPLHF. Written as DNA, the CDR3 is TGTGCCAGCAGCTTCAGGGGGAGGTCCTATAATTCACCCCTCCACTTT. The complete variable domain, with remaining parts taken from reference TRBV5-8 and TRBJ1-6, reads EAGVTQSPTHLIKTRGQQATLRCSPISGHTSVYWYQQALGLGLQFLLWYDEGEERNRGNFPPRFSGRQFPNYSSELNVNALELEDSALYLCASSFRGRSYNSPLHFGNGTRLTVT.

In this sample, this clonotype turned up a few times. V is TRBV5-1 and J is TRBJ1-1; perhaps TRBD1 as D (6 bases). Germline CDR1 is SGHRS and CDR2 is YFSETQ. V was clipped by 3 bases and J by 4 bases, with 25 bases between them. The CDR3 spans 18 residues. CDR3 in DNA: TGCGCCAGCAGCTCTCACCTTGGGGAACAGGGAAGGGGCACTGAAGCTTTCTTT. This gives the protein CASSSHLGEQGRGTEAFF.

Notes on this clonotype: An end of the junction does not agree with germline; a read error may underlie this. The V gene is TRBV7-2, the J gene TRBJ2-5; D is ambiguous. The germline V gene has CDR1 SGHTA and CDR2 FQGNSA. The CDR3 loop spans 14 amino acids. CDR3 region: CASSPRLQQGTQYF. The CDR3 coding sequence is TGTGCCAGCAGCCCCAGGCTCCAGCAAGGGACCCAGTACTTC. Variable domain in full (rest from reference TRBV7-2 and TRBJ2-5): GAGVSQSPSNKVTEKGKDVELRCDPISGHTALYWYRQSLGQGLEFLIYFQGNSAPDKSGLPSDRFSAERTGGSVSTLTIQRTQQEDSAVYLCASSPRLQQGTQYFGPGTRLLVL.

The genes are TRBV5-4 and TRBJ2-5, with D perhaps TRBD2 (6 bases). From germline, CDR1 is SGHNT and CDR2 YYREEE (reference sequence). The CDR3 runs 15 residues. The V gene lost 5 bases and the J gene lost 1 base, with 15 bases spanning the gap. CDR3 region: CASSPGSWGQETQYF. In DNA, the CDR3 is TGTGCCAGCAGTCCCGGGAGTTGGGGCCAAGAGACCCAGTACTTC.

This clonotype has just a few counts. The rearrangement joins TRBV7-6 to TRBJ2-3, with D tentatively TRBD2 (5 bases). The germline gives CDR1 SGHVS, CDR2 FNYEAQ. The CDR3 consists of 14 residues. The V end was cut by 2 bases, the J end by 9 bases, with 15 bases between. The chain's CDR3 is CASSLSSIGETQYF. Here the CDR3 DNA reads TGTGCCAGCAGCTTATCCTCTATTGGGGAGACGCAGTATTTT.

The rearrangement uses TRBV6-1 and TRBJ1-2; D might be TRBD1 (6 bases). Trimming left V 7 bases short and J 2 bases short, with 11 bases between. Germline CDR1 is MNHNS and CDR2 is SASEGT. CDR3 size: 13 residues. This chain's CDR3 is CASIMTGNYGYTF. The CDR3 region has the DNA TGTGCCAGCATCATGACAGGCAACTATGGCTACACCTTC.

This clonotype was detected only a few times. V gene TRBV7-9 combines with J gene TRBJ2-3, with D tentatively TRBD2 (6 bases). Germline CDR1 is SEHNR and CDR2 is FQNEAQ (reference sequence). This CDR3 region has 14 residues. The V end lost 3 bases, the J end lost 5 bases, and 12 bases lay between the germline ends. The CDR3 protein is CASSFGSSEDTQYF. The CDR3 region has the DNA TGTGCCAGCAGCTTCGGTTCTAGCGAAGATACGCAGTATTTT.

This clonotype was observed once. This rearrangement joins TRBV29-1 to TRBJ1-2; 9 nucleotides match TRBD1. The CDR3 contains 15 residues. Germline CDR1 reads SQVTM; CDR2 reads ANQGSEA. With V trimmed by 3 bases and J by 3 bases, 8 bases remained unmatched. In nucleotides, the CDR3 is TGCAGCGTTGATTCGGGACAGGGACTCTACTATGGCTACACCTTC. Amino acid sequence: CSVDSGQGLYYGYTF. The complete variable domain, with remaining parts taken from reference TRBV29-1 and TRBJ1-2, reads SAVISQKPSRDICQRGTSLTIQCQVDSQVTMMFWYRQQPGQSLTLIATANQGSEATYESGFVIDKFPISRPNLTFSTLTVSNMSPEDSSIYLCSVDSGQGLYYGYTFGSGTRLTVV.

This clonotype was recorded a few times. The rearrangement uses TRBV6-5 and TRBJ1-5; TRBD1 matches at 8 bases. The germline gives CDR1 MNHEY, CDR2 SVGAGI. The CDR3 loop spans 16 amino acids. Trimming cost V 6 bases and J 5 bases; bases outside gene matches: 12. CDR3 DNA: TGTGCCAGCAGGCATGGACAGGGCGCGGCGGATCAGCCCCAGCATTTT. Its translation is CASRHGQGAADQPQHF.